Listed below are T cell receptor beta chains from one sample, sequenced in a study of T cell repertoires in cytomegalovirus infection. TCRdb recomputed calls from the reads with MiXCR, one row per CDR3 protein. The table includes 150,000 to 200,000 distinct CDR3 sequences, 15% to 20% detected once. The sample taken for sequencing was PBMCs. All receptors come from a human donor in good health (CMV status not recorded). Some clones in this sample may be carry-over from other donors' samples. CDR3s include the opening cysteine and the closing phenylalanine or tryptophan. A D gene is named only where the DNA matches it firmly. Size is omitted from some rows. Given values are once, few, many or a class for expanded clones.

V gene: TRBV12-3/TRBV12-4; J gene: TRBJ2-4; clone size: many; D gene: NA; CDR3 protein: CASQNPDLAKNIQYF; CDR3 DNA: TGTGCCAGCCAAAACCCAGACTTAGCCAAAAACATTCAGTACTTC
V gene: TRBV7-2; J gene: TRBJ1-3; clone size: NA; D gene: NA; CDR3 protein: CASSFREFSGNTIYF; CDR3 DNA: TGTGCCAGCAGCTTCAGGGAATTCTCTGGAAACACCATATATTTT
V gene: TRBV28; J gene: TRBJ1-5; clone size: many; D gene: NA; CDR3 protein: CASSLTYQPQHF; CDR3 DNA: TGTGCCAGCAGTTTAACGTATCAGCCCCAGCATTTT
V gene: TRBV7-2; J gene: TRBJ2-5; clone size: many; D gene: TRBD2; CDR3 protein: CASSLNPPSGRGETQYF; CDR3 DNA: TGTGCCAGCAGCCTGAACCCCCCTAGCGGTAGAGGAGAGACCCAGTACTTC
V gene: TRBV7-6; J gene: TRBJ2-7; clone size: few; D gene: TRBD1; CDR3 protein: CASSSGQGALDEQYF; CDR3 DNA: TGTGCCAGCAGCTCGGGACAGGGGGCTCTGGACGAGCAGTACTTC
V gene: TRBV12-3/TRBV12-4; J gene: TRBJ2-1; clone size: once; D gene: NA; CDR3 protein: CASSLAPQSEQFF; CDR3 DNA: TGTGCCAGCAGTTTAGCCCCGCAGAGTGAGCAGTTCTTC
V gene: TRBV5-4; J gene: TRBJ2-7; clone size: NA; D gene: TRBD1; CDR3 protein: CASSLTGGGTSEQYF; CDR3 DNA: TGTGCCAGCAGCTTGACAGGGGGCGGCACCTCCGAGCAGTACTTC
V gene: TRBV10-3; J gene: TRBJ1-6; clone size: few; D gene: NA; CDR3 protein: CAIIRYSPLHF; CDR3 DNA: TGTGCCATCATTCGATACTCACCCCTCCACTTT
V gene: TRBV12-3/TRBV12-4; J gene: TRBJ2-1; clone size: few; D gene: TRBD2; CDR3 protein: CAISGREGYNEQFF; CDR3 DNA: TGTGCCATAAGCGGCCGGGAGGGGTACAATGAGCAGTTCTTC
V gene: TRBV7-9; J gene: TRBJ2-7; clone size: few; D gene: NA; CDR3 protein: CASVGTSYEQYF; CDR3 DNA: TGTGCCAGCGTTGGCACCTCCTACGAGCAGTACTTC
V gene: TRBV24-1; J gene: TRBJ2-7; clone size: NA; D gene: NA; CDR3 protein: CATSDADGRYEQYF; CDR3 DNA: TGTGCCACCAGTGATGCTGACGGGCGCTACGAGCAGTACTTC
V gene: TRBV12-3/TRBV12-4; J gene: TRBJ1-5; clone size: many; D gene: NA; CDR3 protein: CASSSQGGSREPQHF; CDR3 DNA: TGTGCCAGCAGTTCGCAGGGCGGTTCTAGAGAGCCCCAGCATTTT
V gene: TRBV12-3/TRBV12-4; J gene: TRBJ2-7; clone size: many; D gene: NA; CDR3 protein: CASSQWRDGPYEQYF; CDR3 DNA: TGTGCCAGCAGCCAATGGAGGGACGGCCCCTACGAGCAGTACTTC
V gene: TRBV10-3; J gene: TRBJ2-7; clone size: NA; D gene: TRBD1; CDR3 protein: CAISDGQGSYEQYF; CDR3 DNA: TGTGCCATCAGTGACGGACAGGGATCCTACGAGCAGTACTTC
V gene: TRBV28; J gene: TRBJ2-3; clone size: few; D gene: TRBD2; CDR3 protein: CASSPKKLAGEFGLSTDTQYF; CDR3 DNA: TGTGCCAGCAGTCCAAAAAAACTAGCGGGAGAGTTCGGCCTTAGCACAGATACGCAGTATTTT
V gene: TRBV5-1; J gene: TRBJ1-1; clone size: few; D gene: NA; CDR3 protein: CASSLNSTEAFF; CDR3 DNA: TGCGCCAGCAGCTTGAATTCCACTGAAGCTTTCTTT
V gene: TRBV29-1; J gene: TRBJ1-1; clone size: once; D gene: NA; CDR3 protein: CSVQRAEAFF; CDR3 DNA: TGCAGCGTCCAGAGGGCTGAAGCTTTCTTT
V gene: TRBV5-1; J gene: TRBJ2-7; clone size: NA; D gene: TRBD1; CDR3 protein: CASSGDRGFAVEQYF; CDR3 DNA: TGCGCCAGCAGCGGGGACAGGGGGTTCGCTGTCGAGCAGTACTTC
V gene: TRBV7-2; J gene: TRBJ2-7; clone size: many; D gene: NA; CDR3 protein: CASSLSFQTSYEQYF; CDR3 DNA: TGTGCCAGCAGCTTAAGTTTTCAAACGTCCTACGAGCAGTACTTC
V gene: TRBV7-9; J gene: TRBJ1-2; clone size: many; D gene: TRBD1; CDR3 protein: CASTTGEANGYTF; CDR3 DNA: TGTGCCAGCACCACAGGGGAAGCGAATGGCTACACCTTC
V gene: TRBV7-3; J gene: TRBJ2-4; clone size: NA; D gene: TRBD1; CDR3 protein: CASSARQGMKQYF; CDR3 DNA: TGTGCCAGCAGCGCAAGACAGGGGATGAAGCAGTACTTC
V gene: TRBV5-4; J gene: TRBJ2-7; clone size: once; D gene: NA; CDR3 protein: CASSPKWDEQYF; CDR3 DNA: TGTGCCAGCAGCCCGAAGTGGGACGAGCAGTACTTC
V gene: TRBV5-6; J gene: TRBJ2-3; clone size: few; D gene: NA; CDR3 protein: CASSLPTSETQYF; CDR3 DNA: TGTGCCAGCAGCCTTCCTACTAGTGAAACGCAGTATTTT
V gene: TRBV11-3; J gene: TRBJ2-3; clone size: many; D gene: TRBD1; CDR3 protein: CASSLRQGADTQYF; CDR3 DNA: TGTGCCAGCAGCTTAAGACAGGGGGCAGATACGCAGTATTTT
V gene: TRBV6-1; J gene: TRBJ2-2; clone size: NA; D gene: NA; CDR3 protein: CASRETGGKDTGELFF; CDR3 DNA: TGTGCCAGCAGAGAGACTGGCGGGAAGGACACCGGGGAGCTGTTTTTT
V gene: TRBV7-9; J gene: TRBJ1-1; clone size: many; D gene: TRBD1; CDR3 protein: CASSSGTGIGLMNTEAFF; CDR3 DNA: TGTGCCAGCAGCTCCGGGACAGGGATTGGGCTCATGAACACTGAAGCTTTCTTT
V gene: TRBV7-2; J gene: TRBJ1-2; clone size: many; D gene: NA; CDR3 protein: CASSLARANYGYTF; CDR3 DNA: TGTGCCAGCAGCTTAGCGAGAGCTAACTATGGCTACACCTTC
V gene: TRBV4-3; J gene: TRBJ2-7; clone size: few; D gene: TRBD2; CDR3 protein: CASSDGLAGAYEQYF; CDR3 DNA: TGCGCCAGCAGCGATGGACTAGCGGGAGCATACGAGCAGTACTTC
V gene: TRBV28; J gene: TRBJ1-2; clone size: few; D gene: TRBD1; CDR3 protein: CASSSSGTGIGYTF; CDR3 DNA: TGTGCCAGCAGTTCTTCCGGGACAGGGATAGGCTACACCTTC
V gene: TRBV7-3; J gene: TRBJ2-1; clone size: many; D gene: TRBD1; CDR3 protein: CASSPGQGNEQFF; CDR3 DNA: TGTGCCAGCAGCCCCGGACAGGGCAATGAGCAGTTCTTC
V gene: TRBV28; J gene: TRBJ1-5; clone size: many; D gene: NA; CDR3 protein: CASSLLRGPSNQPQHF; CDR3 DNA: TGTGCCAGCAGCCTATTAAGGGGCCCCAGCAATCAGCCCCAGCATTTT
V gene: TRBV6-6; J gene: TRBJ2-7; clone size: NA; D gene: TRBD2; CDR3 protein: CASSLKLAGSSQYF; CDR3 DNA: TGTGCCAGCAGCCTGAAACTAGCGGGAAGCTCGCAGTACTTC
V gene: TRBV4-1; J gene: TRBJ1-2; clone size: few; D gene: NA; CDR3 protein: CASSQGTAPGYTF; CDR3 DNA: TGCGCCAGCAGCCAAGGGACAGCGCCCGGCTACACCTTC
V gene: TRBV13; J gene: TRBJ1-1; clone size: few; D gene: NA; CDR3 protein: CASSRPFRQNTEAFF; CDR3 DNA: TGTGCCAGCAGCCGACCCTTCCGACAGAACACTGAAGCTTTCTTT
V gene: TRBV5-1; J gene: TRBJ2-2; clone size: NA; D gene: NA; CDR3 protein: CASSLGGGSRLTGELFF; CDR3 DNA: TGCGCCAGCAGCTTGGGTGGAGGATCCCGTTTAACCGGGGAGCTGTTTTTT
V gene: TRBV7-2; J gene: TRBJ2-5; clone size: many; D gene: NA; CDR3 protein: CASSLTGKLETQYF; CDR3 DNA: TGTGCCAGCAGCTTAACGGGAAAGTTGGAGACCCAGTACTTC
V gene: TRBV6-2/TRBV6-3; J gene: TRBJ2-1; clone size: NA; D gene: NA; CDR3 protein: CASNKGVEQFF; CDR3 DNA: TGTGCCAGCAACAAAGGAGTTGAGCAGTTCTTC
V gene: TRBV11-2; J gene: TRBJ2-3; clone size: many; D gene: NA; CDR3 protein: CASSLTASVYF; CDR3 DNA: TGTGCCAGCAGCTTAACTGCCTCGGTCTATTTT
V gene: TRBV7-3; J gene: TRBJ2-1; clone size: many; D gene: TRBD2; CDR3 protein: CASSFAAGGYEQFF; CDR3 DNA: TGTGCCAGCAGCTTTGCGGCGGGAGGTTATGAGCAGTTCTTC
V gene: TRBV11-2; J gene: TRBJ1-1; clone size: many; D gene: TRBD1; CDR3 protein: CASSFTQGVGTEAFF; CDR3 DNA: TGTGCCAGCAGCTTCACACAGGGGGTTGGCACTGAAGCTTTCTTT
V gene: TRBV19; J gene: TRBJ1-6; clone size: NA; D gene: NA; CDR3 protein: CASSMGPGTNSPLHF; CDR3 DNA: TGTGCCAGCAGCATGGGTCCGGGGACTAATTCACCCCTCCACTTT
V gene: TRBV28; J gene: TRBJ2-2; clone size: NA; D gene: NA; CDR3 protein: CASSPPQVRTGELFF; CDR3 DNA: TGTGCCAGCAGTCCCCCCCAAGTCAGGACCGGGGAGCTGTTTTTT
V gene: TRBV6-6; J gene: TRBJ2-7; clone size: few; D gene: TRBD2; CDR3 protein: CASKGREASYEQYF; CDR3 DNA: TGTGCCAGCAAGGGACGGGAGGCTTCCTACGAGCAGTACTTC
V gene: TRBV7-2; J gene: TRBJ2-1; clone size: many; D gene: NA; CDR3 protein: CASSLDWGPSNEQFF; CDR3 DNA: TGTGCCAGCAGCTTAGACTGGGGGCCCTCCAATGAGCAGTTCTTC
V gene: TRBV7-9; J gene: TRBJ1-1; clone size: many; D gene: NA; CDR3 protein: CASSLISEGTEAFF; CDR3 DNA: TGTGCCAGCAGCTTAATTTCGGAGGGGACTGAAGCTTTCTTT
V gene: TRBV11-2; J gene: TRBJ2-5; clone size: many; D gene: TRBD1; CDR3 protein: CASSNGQGRETQYF; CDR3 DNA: TGTGCCAGCAGCAACGGACAGGGTCGAGAGACCCAGTACTTC
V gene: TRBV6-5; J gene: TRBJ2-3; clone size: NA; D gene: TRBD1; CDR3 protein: CASSYQTGGRDTQYF; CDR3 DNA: TGTGCCAGCAGTTACCAAACAGGGGGCCGGGATACGCAGTATTTT
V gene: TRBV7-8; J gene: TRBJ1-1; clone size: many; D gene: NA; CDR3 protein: CASSPQGPLQPENTEAFF; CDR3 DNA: TGTGCCAGCAGCCCTCAGGGGCCGTTACAACCTGAGAACACTGAAGCTTTCTTT